Sequencing of this T cell receptor (beta chain) was carried out in a study of blood T cell repertoires in COVID-19. The table came from immunoSEQ multiplex PCR; TCRdb's copy has only in-frame clones and leaves some out. The sample lists 200,000 to 300,000 clones, 92% occurring once. Germline lookup yields CDR1 SGHNT and CDR2 YYREEE (reference sequence). Between the trimmed V and J ends, which lost 4 bases and 4 bases, there was a span of 19 bases. CDR3 length equals 16 residues. Sample: peripheral blood. The chain combines TRBV5-4 with TRBJ2-3; D remains unclear. This TCR came from a man younger than 40 with COVID-19, enrolled during active disease. The CDR3 nucleotides read TGTGCCAGCAGCGGGTCGGCGAGCGTTGGCGCAGATACGCAGTATTTT. It is translated as CASSGSASVGADTQYF.